Below are 32 T cell receptor beta chains sequenced from a single sample in a study of technical replicates of blood from a handful of donors. Only in-frame clones appear in the TCRdb table, and some are missing; sequencing was by immunoSEQ multiplex PCR. The profile shows some 94,000 clones, about 95% of them singletons. Source material: T cells isolated from PBMCs. The origin of the receptors is a human donor in good health.

The sample holds one count of this clone. This rearrangement joins TRBV16 to TRBJ1-5, with TRBD1 matching over 7 bases. V lost 7 bases and J lost 5; bases outside the gene matches: 8. The CDR3 spans 14 residues. CDR1 and CDR2 from the germline V gene are KGHSY and FQNENV. Here the CDR3 reads CASKPEQGYQPQHF. The CDR3, as DNA: TGTGCCAGCAAACCGGAACAGGGGTATCAGCCCCAGCATTTT.

The rearrangement joins TRBV14 to TRBJ2-1, with D unresolved. Germline lookup yields CDR1 SGHDN and CDR2 FVKESK. V gave up 4 bases and J gave up 5 bases, with 12 bases separating them. This CDR3 is built from 14 residues. The CDR3: CASSPPAVDNEQFF. The CDR3 DNA reads as TGTGCCAGCAGCCCCCCTGCGGTCGACAATGAGCAGTTCTTC.

This sequence joins TRBV9 and TRBJ1-4; D is ambiguous. Trimming took 4 bases from V and 4 from J, leaving 11 bases between them. CDR3 length: 14 residues. Germline values: CDR1 SGDLS, CDR2 YYNGEE. For the CDR3, the DNA is TGTGCCAGCAGCATAGACGCGGTTAATGAAAAACTGTTTTTT. Translation gives CASSIDAVNEKLFF.

The CDR3: CASGDSAGTVTEKLFF. The CDR3 DNA reads as TGCGCCAGCGGAGACTCCGCTGGGACAGTAACTGAAAAACTGTTTTTT. The genes are TRBV4-1 and TRBJ1-4, with 7 bases aligning to TRBD1. This CDR3 contains 16 residues. The V segment lost 8 bases and the J segment 7 bases; nucleotides outside the gene matches: 16. In germline, CDR1 is MGHRA, CDR2 YSYEKL.

This rearrangement joins TRBV6-1 to TRBJ2-3, with D possibly being TRBD2 (6 bases). The V gene lost 3 bases and the J gene lost 4 bases, with 14 bases spanning the gap. The CDR3 sequence is 15 residues long. In germline, CDR1 is MNHNS, CDR2 SASEGT. The CDR3 region is CASSDLAVAADTQYF. The CDR3 DNA sequence: TGTGCCAGCAGTGACTTAGCGGTTGCCGCAGATACGCAGTATTTT.

Here the CDR3 DNA reads TGTGCCAGCACCACAGGGCGCGGAATCACTGAAGCTTTCTTT. This sequence encodes CASTTGRGITEAFF. The chain combines TRBV2 with TRBJ1-1, with D maybe TRBD1 (6 bases). V lost 7 bases and J lost 4, with 16 bases in between. Germline CDR1 reads SNHLY; CDR2 reads FYNNEI. The CDR3 consists of 14 residues.

This clone has just one count. CDR3 sequence reads: CASSPLGGRMNTEAFF. The CDR3 coding sequence is TGTGCCAGCAGTCCCCTGGGGGGGCGCATGAACACTGAAGCTTTCTTT. The chain uses TRBV28 and TRBJ1-1; possibly TRBD1 for D (6 bases). V lost 5 bases and J 0 bases, leaving 16 bases between the germline ends. The CDR3 totals 16 residues. Germline CDR1 is MDHEN and CDR2 is SYDVKM.

The chain is built from TRBV7-3 and TRBJ2-3; 13 nucleotides agree with TRBD2. CDR1 is SGHTA and CDR2 is FQGTGA in the germline V gene. V gave up 6 bases and J gave up 4 bases; unmatched junction bases: 10. The CDR3 is 17 residues long. CDR3 loop: CASRPGGLAGDPDTQYF. In DNA, the CDR3 is TGTGCCAGCAGGCCGGGCGGACTAGCGGGAGATCCAGATACGCAGTATTTT.

This chain links TRBV7-8 with TRBJ2-7; 9 nucleotides align to TRBD2. Germline CDR1 reads SGHVS; CDR2 reads FQNEAQ. The CDR3 runs to 15 residues. J gave up 4 bases and V 5 bases, and 9 bases lay outside the gene matches. CDR3 sequence (DNA): TGTGCCAGCAGCACTCGCGGGCTAGCGGGATACGAGCAGTACTTC. This gives the protein CASSTRGLAGYEQYF.

The gene calls are TRBV6-1 and TRBJ1-2; 7 bases align to TRBD1. V was pared by 7 bases and J by 4 bases, with 6 bases of the junction left unmatched. Per the germline V gene, CDR1 is MNHNS and CDR2 is SASEGT. The CDR3 runs to 13 residues. This chain's CDR3 is CASKEGTAYGYTF. CDR3 nucleotides: TGTGCCAGCAAGGAAGGGACAGCCTATGGCTACACCTTC.

V and J are TRBV18 and TRBJ2-3; D is perhaps TRBD2 (5 bases). Looked up from germline, CDR1 is KGHSH and CDR2 is LQKENI. Trimming left V 6 bases short and J 0 bases short, with 10 bases between. The CDR3 covers 14 residues. CDR3 loop: CASSYGLSTDTQYF. The DNA for the CDR3 is TGTGCCAGCTCCTACGGACTTAGCACAGATACGCAGTATTTT.

The chain recombines TRBV2 with TRBJ2-3; a possible D gene is TRBD1 (7 bases). Germline CDR1 and CDR2: SNHLY and FYNNEI. V lost 6 bases to trimming and J lost 1 base, with 11 bases between them. This CDR3 is 14 amino acids long. The CDR3 nucleotides are TGTGCCAGCAGGCTCAGGGGGGGCACAGATACGCAGTATTTT. It is translated as CASRLRGGTDTQYF.

Only one count was recorded for this clone. The V call is TRBV11-2, the J call TRBJ2-7; no definite D call. Germline assignment: CDR1 SGHAT and CDR2 FQNNGV. The CDR3 is made up of 14 amino acids. V was cut by 0 bases and J by 0 bases, with 6 bases left in between. The CDR3 DNA follows: TGTGCCAGCAGCTTAGAGGCAGACTCCTACGAGCAGTACTTC. It is translated as CASSLEADSYEQYF.

The V gene is TRBV5-1, the J gene TRBJ1-3, with D possibly being TRBD1 (5 bases). CDR1 and CDR2 from the germline V gene are SGHRS and YFSETQ. Trimming took 0 bases from V and 4 from J, leaving 8 bases between them. This CDR3 is built from 14 residues. CDR3: CASSLGGDGNTIYF. DNA of the CDR3: TGCGCCAGCAGCTTGGGGGGCGACGGAAACACCATATATTTT.

The chain combines TRBV5-8 with TRBJ1-4; the D gene is possibly TRBD1 (6 bases). Germline loops: CDR1 SGHTS, CDR2 YDEGEE. The CDR3 runs 14 residues. V lost 3 bases and J 4 bases, leaving 10 bases between the germline ends. As DNA, the CDR3 is TGTGCCAGCAGCTACAGGGCAGTTAATGAAAAACTGTTTTTT. It translates to CASSYRAVNEKLFF.

The rearrangement uses TRBV2 and TRBJ2-1, with D maybe TRBD1 (5 bases). Germline CDR1 reads SNHLY; CDR2 reads FYNNEI. Trimming shortened V by 6 bases and J by 10 bases, and 19 bases separated the two germline ends. The CDR3 totals 14 residues. The CDR3 nucleotides read TGTGCCAGCAGCCAGGGCGGCTTTATGAGCGAGCAGTTCTTC. This encodes CASSQGGFMSEQFF.

For the CDR3, the DNA is TGCAGCGTAGAGGGACTAGCGGGAGGCGGGCACACCGGGGAGCTGTTTTTT. Its protein product is CSVEGLAGGGHTGELFF. The chain carries TRBV29-1 and TRBJ2-2, with 15 nucleotides matching TRBD2. The CDR3 is 17 residues long. V shed 6 bases and J 3 bases; nucleotides not matched to a gene: 8. CDR1 SQVTM and CDR2 ANQGSEA come from the germline V gene.

The rearrangement links TRBV6-5 to TRBJ1-5; D is uncertain. Trimming shortened V by 0 bases and J by 6 bases, and 12 bases separated the two germline ends. The CDR3 extends over 15 amino acids. Per germline, CDR1 MNHEY and CDR2 SVGAGI. The CDR3 region is CASSYSPGPGQPQHF. The CDR3 DNA is TGTGCCAGCAGTTACTCCCCTGGGCCCGGTCAGCCCCAGCATTTT.

V gene TRBV2 combines with J gene TRBJ2-1, with 9 positions matching TRBD2. Trimming removed 6 bases from V and 7 bases from J; junction bases left unmatched: 10. The germline V gene encodes CDR1 SNHLY and CDR2 FYNNEI. CDR3 length: 15 amino acids. The CDR3 DNA sequence: TGTGCCAGCAGACGGGGACTAGCATCAAGTAATGAGCAGTTCTTC. Protein sequence: CASRRGLASSNEQFF. Full variable domain (rest looked up from reference TRBV2 and TRBJ2-1): EPEVTQTPSHQVTQMGQEVILRCVPISNHLYFYWYRQILGQKVEFLVSFYNNEISEKSEIFDDQFSVERPDGSNFTLKIRSTKLEDSAMYFCASRRGLASSNEQFFGPGTRLTVL.

The chain recombines TRBV7-9 with TRBJ1-1; D ambiguous. CDR1 and CDR2 from the germline V gene are SEHNR and FQNEAQ (reference sequence). The CDR3 is made up of 13 amino acids. The germline V and J ends were trimmed by 1 base and 7 bases, with 10 bases remaining between them. DNA for the CDR3: TGTGCCAGCAGCTTAGGCTTTGCCTATGAAGCTTTCTTT. Translating it yields CASSLGFAYEAFF. The entire variable domain, with the rest obtained from reference TRBV7-9 and TRBJ1-1, is as follows: DTGVSQNPRHKITKRGQNVTFRCDPISEHNRLYWYRQTLGQGPEFLTYFQNEAQLEKSRLLSDRFSAERPKGSFSTLEIQRTEQGDSAMYLCASSLGFAYEAFFGQGTRLTVV.

The V gene is TRBV5-1, the J gene TRBJ2-3, with 7 bases matching TRBD2. CDR1 SGHRS and CDR2 YFSETQ come from the germline V gene. V was pared by 2 bases and J by 0 bases, with 12 bases of the junction left unmatched. This CDR3 is built from 18 residues. This CDR3 reads CASSLFLGQGGSTDTQYF. The CDR3 bases are TGCGCCAGCAGCTTATTTCTCGGGCAGGGAGGGAGCACAGATACGCAGTATTTT.

The chain carries TRBV4-1 and TRBJ2-5, with D maybe TRBD2 (6 bases). The V gene's germline CDR1 is MGHRA and CDR2 YSYEKL. Between the trimmed V and J ends, which lost 3 bases and 2 bases, there was a span of 16 bases. The CDR3 sequence is 16 residues long. CDR3 DNA sequence: TGCGCCAGCAGCCACCCTAGAGCGGGTCCACAAGAGACCCAGTACTTC. Translated, it gives CASSHPRAGPQETQYF.

The gene calls are TRBV28 and TRBJ1-4; 8 bases match TRBD1. With V trimmed by 3 bases and J by 7 bases, 7 bases remained unmatched. Germline V gene lookup returns CDR1 MDHEN and CDR2 SYDVKM. This CDR3 has 15 residues. CDR3 coding DNA: TGTGCCAGCAGTTTTTCAGGGGGCGGTAGTGAAAAACTGTTTTTT. Its protein is CASSFSGGGSEKLFF.

The chain joins TRBV19 to TRBJ2-1; D is perhaps TRBD2 (6 bases). This CDR3 comprises 16 residues. Germline V gene lookup returns CDR1 LNHDA and CDR2 SQIVND (reference sequence). V lost 3 bases, J lost 6 bases, and 18 bases lay in between. The CDR3 sequence is CASSILRGRSLNEQFF. CDR3 bases: TGTGCCAGTAGTATCCTTAGAGGGAGGAGTCTCAATGAGCAGTTCTTC.

This clone was observed a handful of times. V usage is TRBV28 and J usage is TRBJ2-7; D may be TRBD2 (6 bases). CDR3 length equals 14 residues. CDR1 and CDR2 (germline): MDHEN, SYDVKM. Between the trimmed V and J ends, which lost 2 bases and 2 bases, there was a span of 10 bases. The CDR3 DNA reads as TGTGCCAGCAGTTTAGGGACTTCTCCCTACGAGCAGTACTTC. This sequence encodes CASSLGTSPYEQYF.

The chain's CDR3 is CASSLGVTGANVLTF. The CDR3 bases are TGTGCCAGCAGTTTGGGAGTCACTGGGGCCAACGTCCTGACTTTC. The chain couples TRBV27 to TRBJ2-6; TRBD2 might be the D (5 bases). The CDR3 is made up of 15 amino acids. V gave up 3 bases and J gave up 2 bases, with 8 bases separating them. Germline CDR1 reads MNHEY; CDR2 reads SMNVEV (reference sequence).

This clone was found once. The chain has TRBV5-6 and TRBJ2-7; the match to TRBD1 covers 8 bases. CDR1 and CDR2 (germline): SGHDT, YYEEEE. The CDR3 runs to 15 residues. The V and J ends lost 4 bases and 3 bases, in that order; junction bases with no gene match: 9. CDR3 protein: CASSNSGQAYYEQYF. The CDR3, as DNA: TGTGCCAGCAGCAACTCGGGACAGGCCTACTACGAGCAGTACTTC.

This chain links TRBV7-2 with TRBJ1-5, with 9 bases fitting TRBD1. Per the germline V gene, CDR1 is SGHTA and CDR2 is FQGNSA. With 5 bases clipped from V and 4 bases from J, the junction kept 6 bases outside the gene matches. The length of the CDR3 is 15 residues. In DNA form, the CDR3 reads TGTGCCAGCAGCCAGGGACAGGGTTGGAATCAGCCCCAGCATTTT. Translation gives CASSQGQGWNQPQHF.

The chain joins TRBV6-6 to TRBJ2-7; 9 bases map to TRBD2. CDR1 is MNHNY and CDR2 is SVGAGI in the germline V gene (reference sequence). The CDR3 extends over 15 amino acids. J was trimmed by 6 bases and V by 5 bases; bases with no gene match: 11. Written as DNA, the CDR3 is TGTGCCAGCAGTGACCCCGGGACTAGCAATTTCGAGCAGTACTTC. It specifies CASSDPGTSNFEQYF.

The sample holds one count of this clone. The chain couples TRBV6-1 to TRBJ1-5; unclear D gene. The CDR3 spans 14 residues. V lost 7 bases, J lost 0 bases, and 10 bases lay in between. Germline CDR1 is MNHNS and CDR2 is SASEGT. In DNA, the CDR3 is TGTGCCAGCATCCGCGGTCTTAGCAATCAGCCCCAGCATTTT. This encodes CASIRGLSNQPQHF.

The chain couples TRBV6-5 to TRBJ2-6; D uncertain. This CDR3 contains 15 residues. The germline gives CDR1 MNHEY, CDR2 SVGAGI. Trimming pared 6 bases from V and 4 bases from J, leaving 13 bases between. The CDR3 DNA reads TGTGCCAGCAGACACTTTGAGGCGGGGGCCAACGTCCTGACTTTC. Translated, it gives CASRHFEAGANVLTF.

The rearrangement joins TRBV30 to TRBJ2-5, with 12 bases aligning to TRBD2. Trimming at V came to 4 bases and at J to 5 bases, leaving 8 bases not matched to a gene. The CDR3 length is 15 residues. Germline V gene sequence: CDR1 GTSNPN, CDR2 SVGIG (reference sequence). This chain's CDR3 is CAWKASGRAGETQYF. CDR3 bases: TGTGCCTGGAAAGCTAGCGGGAGGGCCGGCGAGACCCAGTACTTC.